Reported below is one T cell receptor beta chain. Its antigen is not identified. Germline loops: CDR1 ENHRY, CDR2 SYGVKD. Trimming removed 10 bases from V and 4 bases from J; junction bases left unmatched: 12. The CDR3 is made up of 14 amino acids. The data derive from a study of cytomegalovirus exposure and HLA in healthy donors. In the study overall: Earlier findings included 117 million unique TCR beta sequences obtained from 150 million to 200 million T cells.

Among the donors, all were healthy bone marrow donors. PCR involved 60 Vbeta and 13 Jbeta primers. Sequencing was performed with immunoSEQ multiplex PCR; in TCRdb, only in-frame clones are kept and a portion is missing. In the table there are about 94,000 clones, around three fifths of which are singletons. Points from the study as a whole: In a later analysis, common viral pathogens appeared linked to several of the most significant clusters. Segments of the TCR beta V type were, in most cases, productive about 90% or about 30% of the time in an earlier analysis.

Material: PBMCs. The sequence derives from a man in his thirties or forties in good health and CMV-seronegative. This chain uses TRBV10-3 with TRBJ1-2; the match to TRBD1 covers 7 bases. The DNA of the CDR3 is TGTGCCACCTCCACAGGGACAGATGCCTATGGCTACACCTTC. Amino acids: CATSTGTDAYGYTF.